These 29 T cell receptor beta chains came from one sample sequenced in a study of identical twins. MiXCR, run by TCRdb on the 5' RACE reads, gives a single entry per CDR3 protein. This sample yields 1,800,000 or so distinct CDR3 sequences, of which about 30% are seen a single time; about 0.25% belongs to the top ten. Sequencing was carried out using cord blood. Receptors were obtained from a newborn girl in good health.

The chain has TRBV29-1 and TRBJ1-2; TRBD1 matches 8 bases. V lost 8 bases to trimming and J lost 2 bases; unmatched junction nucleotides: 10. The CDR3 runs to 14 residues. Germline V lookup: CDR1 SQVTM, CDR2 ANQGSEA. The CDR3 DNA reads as TGCAGCCCCCCTGGCAGGGGGCCCAACTATGGCTACACCTTC. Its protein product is CSPPGRGPNYGYTF.

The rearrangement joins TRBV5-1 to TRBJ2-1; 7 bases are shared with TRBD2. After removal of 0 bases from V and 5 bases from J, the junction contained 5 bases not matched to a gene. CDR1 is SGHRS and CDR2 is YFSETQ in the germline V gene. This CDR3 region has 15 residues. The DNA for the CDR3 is TGCGCCAGCAGCTTGGCCTCTAGCGGCCACAATGAGCAGTTCTTC. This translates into CASSLASSGHNEQFF.

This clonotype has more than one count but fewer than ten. The CDR3 nucleotides read TGTGCCAGCACCTACTCACGGCGGGAGCTGGATACGCAGTATTTT. It encodes CASTYSRRELDTQYF. V gene TRBV6-2 or TRBV6-3 combines with J gene TRBJ2-3, with 7 bases matching TRBD2. The CDR3 consists of 15 residues. CDR1 and CDR2 (germline): MNHEY, SVGEGT. The V gene end was trimmed by 7 bases and the J gene end by 6 bases; junction bases not matched to a gene: 13.

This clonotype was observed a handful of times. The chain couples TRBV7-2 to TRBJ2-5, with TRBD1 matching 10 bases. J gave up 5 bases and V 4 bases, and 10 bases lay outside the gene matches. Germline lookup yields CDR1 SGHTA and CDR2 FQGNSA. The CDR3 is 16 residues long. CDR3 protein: CASSSEGGQGWETQYF. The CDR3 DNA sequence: TGTGCCAGCAGCTCCGAGGGGGGACAGGGGTGGGAGACCCAGTACTTC.

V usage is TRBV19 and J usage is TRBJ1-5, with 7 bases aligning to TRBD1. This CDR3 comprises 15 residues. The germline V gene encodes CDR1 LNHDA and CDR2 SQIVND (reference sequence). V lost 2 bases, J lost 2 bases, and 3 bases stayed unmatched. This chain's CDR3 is CASSITGQGNQPQHF. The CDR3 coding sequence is TGTGCCAGTAGTATAACAGGACAGGGCAATCAGCCCCAGCATTTT.

CDR3: CSAGPGQGNEKLFF. Written as DNA, the CDR3 is TGCAGTGCGGGACCGGGACAGGGGAACGAAAAACTGTTTTTT. The chain uses TRBV20-1 and TRBJ1-4; 10 bases align to TRBD1. J gave up 8 bases and V 6 bases, and 9 bases lay outside the gene matches. Germline lookup yields CDR1 DFQATT and CDR2 SNEGSKA (reference sequence). This CDR3 spans 14 amino acids.

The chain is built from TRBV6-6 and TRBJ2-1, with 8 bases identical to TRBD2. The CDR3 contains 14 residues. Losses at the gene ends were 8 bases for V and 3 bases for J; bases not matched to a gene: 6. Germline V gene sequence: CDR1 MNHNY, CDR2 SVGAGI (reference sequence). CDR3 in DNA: TGTGCCAGCGCAAGGACTAGCAACTACAATGAGCAGTTCTTC. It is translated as CASARTSNYNEQFF.

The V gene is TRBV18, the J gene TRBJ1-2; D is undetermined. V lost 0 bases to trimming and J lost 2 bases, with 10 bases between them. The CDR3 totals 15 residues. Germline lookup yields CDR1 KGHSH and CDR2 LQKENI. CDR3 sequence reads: CASSPPWVPNYGYTF. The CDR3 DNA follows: TGTGCCAGCTCACCACCCTGGGTTCCCAACTATGGCTACACCTTC. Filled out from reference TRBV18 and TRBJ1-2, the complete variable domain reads NAGVMQNPRHLVRRRGQEARLRCSPMKGHSHVYWYRQLPEEGLKFMVYLQKENIIDESGMPKERFSAEFPKEGPSILRIQQVVRGDSAAYFCASSPPWVPNYGYTFGSGTRLTVV.

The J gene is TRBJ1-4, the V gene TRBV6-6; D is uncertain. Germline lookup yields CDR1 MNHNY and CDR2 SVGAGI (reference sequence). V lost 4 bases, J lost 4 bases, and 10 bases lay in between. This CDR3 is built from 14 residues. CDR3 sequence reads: CASSLSGDNEKLFF. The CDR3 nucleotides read TGTGCCAGCAGTTTATCAGGAGATAATGAAAAACTGTTTTTT.

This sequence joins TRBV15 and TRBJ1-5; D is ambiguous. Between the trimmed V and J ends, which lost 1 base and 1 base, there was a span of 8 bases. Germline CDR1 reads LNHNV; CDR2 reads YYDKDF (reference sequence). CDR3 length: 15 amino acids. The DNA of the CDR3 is TGTGCCACCAGCAGAGTTGGCATCAGCAATCAGCCCCAGCATTTT. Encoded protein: CATSRVGISNQPQHF.

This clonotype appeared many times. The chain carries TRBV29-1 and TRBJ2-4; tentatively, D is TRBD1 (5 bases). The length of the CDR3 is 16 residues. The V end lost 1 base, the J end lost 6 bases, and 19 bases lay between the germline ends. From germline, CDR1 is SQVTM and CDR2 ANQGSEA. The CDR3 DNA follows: TGCAGCGTTGAAGGCAGGGTAGGGTTTAAGTCAAACATTCAGTACTTC. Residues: CSVEGRVGFKSNIQYF.

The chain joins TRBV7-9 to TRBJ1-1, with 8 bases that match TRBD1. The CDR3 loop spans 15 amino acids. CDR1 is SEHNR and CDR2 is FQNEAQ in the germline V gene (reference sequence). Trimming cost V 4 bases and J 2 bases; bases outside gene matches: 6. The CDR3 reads CASSSGQGANTEAFF. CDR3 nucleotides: TGTGCCAGCAGCTCAGGACAGGGCGCCAACACTGAAGCTTTCTTT.

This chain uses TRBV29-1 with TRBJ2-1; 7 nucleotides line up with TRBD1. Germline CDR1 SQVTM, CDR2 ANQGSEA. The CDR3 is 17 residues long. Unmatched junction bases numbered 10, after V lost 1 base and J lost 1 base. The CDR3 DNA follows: TGCAGCGTTGAAGGTCTTACACAGGGGAAATCCTACAATGAGCAGTTCTTC. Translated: CSVEGLTQGKSYNEQFF.

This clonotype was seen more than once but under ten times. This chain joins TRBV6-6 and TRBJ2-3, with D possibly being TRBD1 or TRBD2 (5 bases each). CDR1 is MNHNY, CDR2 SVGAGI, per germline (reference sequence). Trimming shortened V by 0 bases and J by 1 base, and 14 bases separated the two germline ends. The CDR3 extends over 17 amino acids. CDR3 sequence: CASSYSITGGGTDTQYF. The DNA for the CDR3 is TGTGCCAGCAGTTACTCGATAACTGGGGGTGGCACAGATACGCAGTATTTT.

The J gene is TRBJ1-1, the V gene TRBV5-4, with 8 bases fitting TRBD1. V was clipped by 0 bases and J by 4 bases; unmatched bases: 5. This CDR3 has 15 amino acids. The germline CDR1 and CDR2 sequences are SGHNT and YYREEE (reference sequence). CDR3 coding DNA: TGTGCCAGCAGCTTGGCCTATACAGGGGGCACTGAAGCTTTCTTT. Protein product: CASSLAYTGGTEAFF.

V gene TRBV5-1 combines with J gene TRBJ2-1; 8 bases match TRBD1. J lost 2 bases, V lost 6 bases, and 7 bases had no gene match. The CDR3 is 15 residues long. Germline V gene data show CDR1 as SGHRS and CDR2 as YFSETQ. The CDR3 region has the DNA TGCGCCAGCACCTCACAGGGGGAACCCTACAATGAGCAGTTCTTC. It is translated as CASTSQGEPYNEQFF.

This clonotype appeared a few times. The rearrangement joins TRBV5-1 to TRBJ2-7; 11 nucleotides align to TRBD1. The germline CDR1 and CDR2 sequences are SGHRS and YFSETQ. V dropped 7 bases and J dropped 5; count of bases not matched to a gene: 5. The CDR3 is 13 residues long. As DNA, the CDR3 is TGCGCCAGCGCCGTGGGACAGGGGGACGAGCAGTACTTC. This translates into CASAVGQGDEQYF.

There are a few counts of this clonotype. For the CDR3, the DNA is TGCAGGGCAGCAGGGGACAGGGAGAACACTGAAGCTTTCTTT. It encodes CRAAGDRENTEAFF. The chain couples TRBV20-1 to TRBJ1-1; 9 bases are a match to TRBD1. In germline, CDR1 is DFQATT, CDR2 SNEGSKA (reference sequence). The CDR3 contains 14 residues.

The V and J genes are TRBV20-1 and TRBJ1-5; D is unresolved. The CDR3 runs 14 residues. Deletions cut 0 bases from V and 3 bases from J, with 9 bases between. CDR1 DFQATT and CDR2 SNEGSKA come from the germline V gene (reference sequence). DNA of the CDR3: TGCAGTGCTAGAGAGCAGCCTTCCAATCAGCCCCAGCATTTT. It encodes CSAREQPSNQPQHF.

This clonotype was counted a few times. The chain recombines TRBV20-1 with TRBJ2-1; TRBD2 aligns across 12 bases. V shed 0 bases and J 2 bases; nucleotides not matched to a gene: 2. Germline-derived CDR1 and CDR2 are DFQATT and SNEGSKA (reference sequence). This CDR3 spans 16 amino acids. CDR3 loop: CSARETSGGTYNEQFF. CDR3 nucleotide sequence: TGCAGTGCTAGAGAGACTAGCGGGGGTACCTACAATGAGCAGTTCTTC.

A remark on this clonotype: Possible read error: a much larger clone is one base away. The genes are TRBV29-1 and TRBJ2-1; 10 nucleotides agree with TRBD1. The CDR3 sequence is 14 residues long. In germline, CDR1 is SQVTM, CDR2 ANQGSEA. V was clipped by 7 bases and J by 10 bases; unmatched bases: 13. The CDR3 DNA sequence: TGCAGCGCAATGGGACAGGGGAACTCCTACGAGCAGTTCTTC. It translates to CSAMGQGNSYEQFF.

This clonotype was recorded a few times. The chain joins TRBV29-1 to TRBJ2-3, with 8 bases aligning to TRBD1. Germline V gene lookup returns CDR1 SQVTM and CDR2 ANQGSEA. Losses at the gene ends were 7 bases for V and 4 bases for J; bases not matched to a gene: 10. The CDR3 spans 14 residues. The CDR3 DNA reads TGCAGCGGGGACAGGACAGGGTCATCAGATACGCAGTATTTT. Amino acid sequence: CSGDRTGSSDTQYF.

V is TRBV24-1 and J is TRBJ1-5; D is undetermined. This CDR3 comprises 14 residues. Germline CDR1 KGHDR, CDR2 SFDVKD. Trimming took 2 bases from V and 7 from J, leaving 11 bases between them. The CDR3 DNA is TGTGCCACCAGTGATTCCCTGGAGGGACAGCCCCAGCATTTT. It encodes CATSDSLEGQPQHF.

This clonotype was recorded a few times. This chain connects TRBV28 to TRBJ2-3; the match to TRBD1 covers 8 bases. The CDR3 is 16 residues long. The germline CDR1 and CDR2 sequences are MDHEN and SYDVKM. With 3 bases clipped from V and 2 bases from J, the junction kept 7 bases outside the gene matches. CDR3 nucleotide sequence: TGTGCCAGCAGTTTCCTAGGGACAGGAAACACAGATACGCAGTATTTT. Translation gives CASSFLGTGNTDTQYF.

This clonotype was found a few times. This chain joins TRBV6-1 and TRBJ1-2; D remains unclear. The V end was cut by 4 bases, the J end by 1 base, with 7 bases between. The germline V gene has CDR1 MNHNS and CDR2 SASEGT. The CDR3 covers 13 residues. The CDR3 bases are TGTGCCAGCAGTGCGACGATTAACTATGGCTACACCTTC. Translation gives CASSATINYGYTF.

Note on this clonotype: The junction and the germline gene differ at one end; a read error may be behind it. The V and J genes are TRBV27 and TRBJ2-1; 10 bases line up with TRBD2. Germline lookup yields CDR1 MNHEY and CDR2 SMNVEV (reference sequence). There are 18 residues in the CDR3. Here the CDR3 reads CASSGLAGAFSSCNEQFF. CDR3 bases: TGTGCCAGCAGTGGTCTAGCGGGAGCCTTTAGCTCCTGCAATGAGCAGTTCTTC.

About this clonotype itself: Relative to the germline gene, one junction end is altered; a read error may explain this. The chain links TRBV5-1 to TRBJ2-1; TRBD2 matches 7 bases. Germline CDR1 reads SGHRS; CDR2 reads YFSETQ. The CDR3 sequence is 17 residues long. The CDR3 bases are TGCGCCAGCAGCTTGGCTTTGGCGGGAGTCTCCCACAATGAGCAGTTCTTC. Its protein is CASSLALAGVSHNEQFF.

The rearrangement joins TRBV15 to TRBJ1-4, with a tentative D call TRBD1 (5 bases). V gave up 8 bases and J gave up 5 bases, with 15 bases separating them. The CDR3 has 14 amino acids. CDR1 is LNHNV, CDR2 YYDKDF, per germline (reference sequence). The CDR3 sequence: CATLRGGGNEKLFF. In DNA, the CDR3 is TGTGCCACCCTACGGGGTGGGGGAAATGAAAAACTGTTTTTT.

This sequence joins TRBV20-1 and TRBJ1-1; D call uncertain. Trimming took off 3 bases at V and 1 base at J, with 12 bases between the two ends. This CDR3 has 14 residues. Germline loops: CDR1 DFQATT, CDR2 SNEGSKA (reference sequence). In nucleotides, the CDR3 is TGCAGTGCTAGGGAGGGATCCTCGAACACTGAAGCTTTCTTT. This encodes CSAREGSSNTEAFF.